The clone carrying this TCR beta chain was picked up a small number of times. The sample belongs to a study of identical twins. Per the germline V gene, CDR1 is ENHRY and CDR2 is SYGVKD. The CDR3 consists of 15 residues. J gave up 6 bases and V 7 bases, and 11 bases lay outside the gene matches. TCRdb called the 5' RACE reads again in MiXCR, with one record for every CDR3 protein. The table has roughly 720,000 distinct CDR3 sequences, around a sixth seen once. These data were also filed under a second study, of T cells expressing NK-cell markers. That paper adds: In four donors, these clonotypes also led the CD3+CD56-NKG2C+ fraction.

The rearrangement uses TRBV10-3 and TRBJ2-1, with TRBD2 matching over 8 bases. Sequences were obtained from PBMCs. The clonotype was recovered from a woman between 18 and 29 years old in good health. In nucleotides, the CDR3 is TGTGCCATCAAAGGGAGCGGGGGACTGATCAATGAGCAGTTCTTC. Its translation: CAIKGSGGLINEQFF.